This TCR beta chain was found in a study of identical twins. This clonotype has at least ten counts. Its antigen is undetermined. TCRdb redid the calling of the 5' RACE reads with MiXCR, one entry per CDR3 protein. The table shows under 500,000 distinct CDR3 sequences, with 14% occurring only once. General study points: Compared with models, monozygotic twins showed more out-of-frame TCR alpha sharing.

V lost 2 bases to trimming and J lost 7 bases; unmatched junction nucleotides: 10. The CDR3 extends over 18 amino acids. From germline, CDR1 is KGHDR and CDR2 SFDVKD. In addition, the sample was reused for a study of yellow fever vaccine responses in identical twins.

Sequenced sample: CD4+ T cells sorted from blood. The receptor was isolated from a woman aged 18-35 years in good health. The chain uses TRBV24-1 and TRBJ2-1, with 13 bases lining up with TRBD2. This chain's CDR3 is CATSDYPSTSGRANEQFF. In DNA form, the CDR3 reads TGTGCCACCAGTGATTATCCGAGTACTAGCGGGAGGGCGAATGAGCAGTTCTTC.